This T cell receptor beta chain emerged from a study of T cells in women clearing cervical HPV infection. Profiled with immunoSEQ multiplex PCR; TCRdb holds only in-frame clones, not every one. The sample data list tens of thousands of clones. The study's findings and limits: Combining TCR richness with V gene abundances gave 0.65 to 0.85 AUC.

The V gene's germline CDR1 is SGHTA and CDR2 FQGTGA. CDR3 length: 14 amino acids. Concerning this clone: What it recognizes is unknown. Read sequence stops 3 residues before the CDR3 end, and the germline J gene provides the missing end.

The chain uses TRBV7-3 and TRBJ2-3; TRBD2 matches 7 bases. Sequenced input: blood buffy coat. The TCR originated in a woman aged 18-70 years with a cervical HPV16 infection that either progressed to CIN3+ or cleared (not recorded which). The part of the CDR3 DNA that was read is TGTGCCAGCAGCTTTGGGGCAGGGAGGGAGACG. Amino acid sequence: CASSFGAGRET. The complete CDR3 sequence is CASSFGAGRETQYF.